This entry is about one T cell receptor beta chain. Its cognate antigen is unknown. This sample also contains other DNA sequences that code for the same CDR3. The data were obtained in a study of shared clonotypes between healthy human individuals. Study at large: Donors consisted of a couple of women and a few men between 18 and 49. Study results and limitations: What naive subsets generally showed was a larger estimated richness than memory subsets showed. Sorted-subset sequencing was shown by rarefaction to be incomplete despite large depth.

Measured with immunoSEQ multiplex PCR; TCRdb has only the in-frame clones, and not every one. This repertoire shows approximately 1.5 million clones, 98% found once; its top ten account for around 0.33%. CDR3 length equals 15 residues. Trimming at V came to 0 bases and at J to 1 base, leaving 4 bases not matched to a gene. The germline V gene encodes CDR1 SGHNT and CDR2 YYREEE (reference sequence). Only Caucasian adults living in Nashville, Tennessee made up the donor group. The source of this sequence is a man aged 25-40 years in good health. Sequences were obtained from naive CD4+ T cells sorted from blood. Noted subset: CD45RA+ positively selected. The gene calls are TRBV5-4 and TRBJ2-7; 7 nucleotides match TRBD2. The CDR3 region has the DNA TGTGCCAGCAGCTTGGCGGGCGGGAGATCCTACGAGCAGTACTTC. It is translated as CASSLAGGRSYEQYF.